These 4 T cell receptor beta chains were sequenced from one sample in a study of blood T cell repertoires in COVID-19. Method: immunoSEQ multiplex PCR; TCRdb's copy keeps in-frame clones and lacks some. The sample has some 40,000 clones; around 81% are singletons. Sequenced material: peripheral blood. The source is an elderly woman with acute or convalescent COVID-19.

The CDR3 is CASSPTGSPSRGYGYTF. The CDR3 DNA reads TGTGCCAGCAGCCCAACAGGGTCACCCTCTAGGGGCTATGGCTACACCTTC. The chain links TRBV4-2 to TRBJ1-2; TRBD1 might be the D (6 bases). Germline CDR1 and CDR2: LGHNA and YNFKEQ. V lost 4 bases, J lost 4 bases, and 22 bases lay in between. The CDR3 loop spans 17 amino acids.

The chain couples TRBV5-1 to TRBJ1-3; tentatively, D is TRBD1 (5 bases). The CDR3 length is 15 residues. The V end lost 4 bases, the J end lost 3 bases, and 14 bases lay between the germline ends. Germline-derived CDR1 and CDR2 are SGHRS and YFSETQ. The CDR3 protein is CASSQPTGDGNTIYF. DNA for the CDR3: TGCGCCAGCAGCCAACCGACGGGGGATGGAAACACCATATATTTT.

In its sample, this clone was seen a few times. This rearrangement joins TRBV4-3 to TRBJ1-5, with D hard to call. Germline V CDR1 and CDR2: LGHNA, YSLEER. V lost 0 bases to trimming and J lost 7 bases, with 7 bases between them. The CDR3 runs 13 residues. CDR3 in DNA: TGCGCCAGCAGCCAAGATTCCGAGCAGCCCCAGCATTTT. This translates into CASSQDSEQPQHF.

The chain joins TRBV30 to TRBJ1-4; possible D gene TRBD1, 6 bases. The germline V gene has CDR1 GTSNPN and CDR2 SVGIG (reference sequence). The CDR3 loop spans 14 amino acids. Trimming stripped 5 bases from V and 5 bases from J, with 15 bases between. This chain's CDR3 is CAWGRGESNEKLFF. The CDR3 DNA sequence: TGTGCCTGGGGCAGGGGCGAAAGCAATGAAAAACTGTTTTTT. Supplemented by reference TRBV30 and TRBJ1-4, the full variable domain reads SQTIHQWPATLVQPVGSPLSLECTVEGTSNPNLYWYRQAAGRGLQLLFYSVGIGQISSEVPQNLSASRPQDRQFILSSKKLLLSDSGFYLCAWGRGESNEKLFFGSGTQLSVL.